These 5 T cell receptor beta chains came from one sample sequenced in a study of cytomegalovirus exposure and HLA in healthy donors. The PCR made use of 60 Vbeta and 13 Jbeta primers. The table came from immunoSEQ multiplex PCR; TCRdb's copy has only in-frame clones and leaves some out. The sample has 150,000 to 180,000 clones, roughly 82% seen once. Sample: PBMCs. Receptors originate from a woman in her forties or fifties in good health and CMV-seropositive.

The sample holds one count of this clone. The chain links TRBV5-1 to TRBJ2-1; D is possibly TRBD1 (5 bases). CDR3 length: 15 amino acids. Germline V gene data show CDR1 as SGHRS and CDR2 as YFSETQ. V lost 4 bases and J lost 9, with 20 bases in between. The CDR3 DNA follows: TGCGCCAGCAGCCACGCGTATAGGACAAAAAGTGAGCAGTTCTTC. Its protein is CASSHAYRTKSEQFF.

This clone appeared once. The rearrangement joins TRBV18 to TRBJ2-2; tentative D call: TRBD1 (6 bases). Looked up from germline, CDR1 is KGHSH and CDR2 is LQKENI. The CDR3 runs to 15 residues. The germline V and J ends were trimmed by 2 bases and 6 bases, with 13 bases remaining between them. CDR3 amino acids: CASSPRTDRPGELFF. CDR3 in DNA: TGTGCCAGCTCACCAAGGACAGATAGACCCGGGGAGCTGTTTTTT.

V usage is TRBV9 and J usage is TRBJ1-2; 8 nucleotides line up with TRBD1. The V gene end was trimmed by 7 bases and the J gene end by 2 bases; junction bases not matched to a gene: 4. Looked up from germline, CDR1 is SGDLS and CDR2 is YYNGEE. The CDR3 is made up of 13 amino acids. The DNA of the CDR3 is TGTGCCAGCGGGGACAGGATCAACTATGGCTACACCTTC. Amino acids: CASGDRINYGYTF.

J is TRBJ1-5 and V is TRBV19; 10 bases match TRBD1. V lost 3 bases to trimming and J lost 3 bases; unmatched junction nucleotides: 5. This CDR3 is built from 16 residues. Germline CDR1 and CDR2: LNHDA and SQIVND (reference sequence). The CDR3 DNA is TGTGCCAGTAGTATCTGGGACAGGGGTCTCAATCAGCCCCAGCATTTT. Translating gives CASSIWDRGLNQPQHF.

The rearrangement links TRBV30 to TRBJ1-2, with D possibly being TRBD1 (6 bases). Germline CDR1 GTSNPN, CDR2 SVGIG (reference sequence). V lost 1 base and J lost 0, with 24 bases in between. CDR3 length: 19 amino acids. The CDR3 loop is CAWSAPGTTWVRANYGYTF. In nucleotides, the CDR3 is TGTGCCTGGAGTGCCCCCGGGACAACTTGGGTTAGAGCTAACTATGGCTACACCTTC.